Included here is one TCR beta chain sequence, with context. Clones were read by immunoSEQ multiplex PCR, and TCRdb kept only the in-frame ones, dropping some. The sample holds more than 150,000 clones, roughly 80% seen once. Germline V gene lookup returns CDR1 SGHNT and CDR2 YENEEA. The CDR3 has 13 amino acids. Trimming shortened V by 6 bases and J by 2 bases, and 11 bases separated the two germline ends. The data derive from a study of blood T cell repertoires in COVID-19. Study-level background: Samples of COVID-19 (acute and convalescent) were obtained from the United States, Italy and Spain.

Participants had their cohort set by participant-reported clinical history. Sequenced sample: PBMCs or T cells enriched from blood (not recorded which). The V call is TRBV11-3, the J call TRBJ2-7, with TRBD1 as a possible D gene (5 bases). This receptor was taken from a man in his fifties who had recovered from COVID-19. CDR3 in amino acids: CASSLGVAYEQYF. DNA of the CDR3: TGTGCCAGCAGTCTAGGGGTCGCCTACGAGCAGTACTTC.